The rows below give T cell receptor beta chains drawn from one sample of a study of T cell repertoires in cytomegalovirus infection. The antigens these receptors bind are not known. Using its own MiXCR run on the reads, TCRdb lists one record per CDR3 protein. The sample contains fewer than 950,000 distinct CDR3 sequences, approximately 32% of which appear only once. The source material was cultured CD8+ T cells from PBMCs, sampled from culture after CMV antigen stimulation. All receptors derive from a human donor in good health (CMV status not recorded). Some clones in this sample may be carry-over from other donors' samples. The CDR3 runs from the conserved cysteine through the conserved F or W. Fields, in order: J gene, clone size, V gene, D gene, CDR3 DNA, CDR3 protein. A D gene is named only where the DNA matches it firmly. Only part of the rows carry a size: once, few, many, or a class if the clone is expanded.

>TRBJ2-7|NA|TRBV6-1|NA
TGTGCCAGCAGTGGCACAGGCTACCACGAGCAGTACTTC
CASSGTGYHEQYF
>TRBJ1-1|NA|TRBV2|NA
TGTGCCTCACAGGGAGTCTATGAAGCTTTCTTT
CASQGVYEAFF
>TRBJ1-5|NA|TRBV7-6|NA
TGTGCCAGCAGTCCTACAGGACCCTCTCAGCCCCAGCATTTT
CASSPTGPSQPQHF
>TRBJ2-5|NA|TRBV19|TRBD1
TGTGCCAGTAGTGGGACCGGGACAGGGCAAGAGACCCAGTACTTC
CASSGTGTGQETQYF
>TRBJ2-5|many|TRBV7-7|TRBD2
TGTGCTAGCAGCTTTCACCCTCGACTAGCGGGCCTCGAAGAGACCCAGTACTTC
CASSFHPRLAGLEETQYF
>TRBJ2-5|NA|TRBV6-5|TRBD2
TGTGCCAGCAGTTACTTCCTAGCGGGGATCCAAGAGACCCAGTACTTC
CASSYFLAGIQETQYF
>TRBJ2-1|NA|TRBV27|NA
TGTGCCAGTTTCAGGGGGGATGAGCAGTTCTTC
CASFRGDEQFF
>TRBJ2-1|NA|TRBV25-1|NA
TGTGCCAGCAGTGCGGGAGAGCAGTTCTTC
CASSAGEQFF
>TRBJ2-7|few|TRBV28|TRBD1
TGTGCCAGCAATGGCCGGGACAGGGGTAACGAGCAGTACTTC
CASNGRDRGNEQYF
>TRBJ1-1|NA|TRBV10-3|NA
TGTGCCATCACCCTAGGGAGGGGCGCAGACACTGAAGCTTTCTTT
CAITLGRGADTEAFF
>TRBJ1-2|NA|TRBV6-2/TRBV6-3|NA
TGTGCCAGCACTACTTCCACCCGTGGGGCGAGTTATGGCTACACCTTC
CASTTSTRGASYGYTF
>TRBJ2-7|few|TRBV10-2|NA
TGCGCCAGCAGTGAGTCCGCACCAGGGAGCTCCTACGAGCAGTACTTC
CASSESAPGSSYEQYF
>TRBJ1-2|NA|TRBV5-4|NA
TGTGCCAGCAAAGGGTCTAACTATGGCTACACCTTC
CASKGSNYGYTF
>TRBJ2-3|few|TRBV6-4|TRBD1
TGTGCCAGCAGTGACAAATCGGGACAGGGGGCAGATACGCAGTATTTT
CASSDKSGQGADTQYF
>TRBJ2-7|NA|TRBV15|NA
TGTGCCACCAGCAGAGATAAATCATACGAGCAGTACTTC
CATSRDKSYEQYF
>TRBJ2-3|NA|TRBV5-1|TRBD1
TGCGCCAGCAGCTCCGGACAGGGGGAAACAGATACGCAGTATTTT
CASSSGQGETDTQYF
>TRBJ1-2|NA|TRBV12-3/TRBV12-4|NA
TGTGCCAGCAGTTTCAATGGGCTTAGCTACACCTTC
CASSFNGLSYTF
>TRBJ2-1|NA|TRBV6-1|NA
TGTGCCAGCATGGTGAGACACCAATACAATGAGCAGTTCTTC
CASMVRHQYNEQFF
>TRBJ2-4|few|TRBV23-1|NA
TGCGCCAGCAGTCACTTCCAGAGGGCCAAAAACATTCAGTACTTC
CASSHFQRAKNIQYF
>TRBJ1-4|many|TRBV7-9|TRBD1
TGTGCCAGCATCGGATGGACAGGGCCCACTAATGAAAAACTGTTTTTT
CASIGWTGPTNEKLFF
>TRBJ2-2|few|TRBV7-9|TRBD2
TGTGCCAGCAGACCAACTAGCGGGGGGGCCCACGGGGAGCTGTTTTTT
CASRPTSGGAHGELFF
>TRBJ2-2|many|TRBV7-2|NA
TGTGCCAGCAGCTTAGTTCTTGCGCCCGGGGAGCTGTTTTTT
CASSLVLAPGELFF
>TRBJ2-4|NA|TRBV13|NA
TGTGCCAGCAGCTTAGAGGGAGACAAAAACATTCAGTACTTC
CASSLEGDKNIQYF
>TRBJ2-3|NA|TRBV10-3|TRBD2
TGTGCCATCAGTGAGCGACTAGCGGGGGGGAGCACAGATACGCAGTATTTT
CAISERLAGGSTDTQYF
>TRBJ1-2|NA|TRBV12-5|TRBD1
TGTGCTAGTGCGGCAGGCGACAGGGGTACGACACCCTTAAACCTCTATGGCTACACCTTC
CASAAGDRGTTPLNLYGYTF
>TRBJ1-2|few|TRBV15|NA
TGTGCCACCAGCATCCGCCAGACTAACTATGGCTACACCTTC
CATSIRQTNYGYTF
>TRBJ2-1|NA|TRBV18|NA
TGTGCCAGCTCAGGAGAGGGGTATGAGCAGTTCTTC
CASSGEGYEQFF
>TRBJ2-7|NA|TRBV11-2|NA
TGTGCCAGCAGCTTCGGGAGCGAGCAGTACTTC
CASSFGSEQYF
>TRBJ1-1|few|TRBV7-6|NA
TGTGCCAGCAGCTTAGTCCTGGGGGGGGGTGAAGCTTTCTTT
CASSLVLGGGEAFF
>TRBJ2-5|NA|TRBV19|NA
TGTGCCAGTAGTATGATTGACGGCGGGGTTACAGAGACCCAGTACTTC
CASSMIDGGVTETQYF
>TRBJ1-2|many|TRBV19|TRBD1
TGTGCCAGTACCGCCGGACAGGGCTTTTTTCCTAACTATGGCTACACCTTC
CASTAGQGFFPNYGYTF
>TRBJ2-2|NA|TRBV7-9|NA
TGTGCCAGCAGCCCTCGGGCCGCGAACACCGGGGAGCTGTTTTTT
CASSPRAANTGELFF
>TRBJ2-2|NA|TRBV6-6|NA
TGTGCCAACAGGGTGGGGGCGAACACCGGGGAGCTGTTTTTT
CANRVGANTGELFF
>TRBJ2-1|few|TRBV23-1|NA
TGCGCCAGCAGTCAATCGTGGCCAGGCGACAATGAGCAGTTCTTC
CASSQSWPGDNEQFF
>TRBJ2-3|NA|TRBV5-4|NA
TGTGCCATCTTCCCGAGGGGAGATACGCAGTATTTT
CAIFPRGDTQYF
>TRBJ2-3|NA|TRBV12-3/TRBV12-4|TRBD2
TGTGCCAGCAGACCGACTAGCGGGGGGGCCCATGGTTATTTT
CASRPTSGGAHGYF
>TRBJ2-1|NA|TRBV7-9|TRBD2
TGTGCCAGCAGCTCCGAAGCGGGGGGGCCCCCCTACAATGAGCAGTTCTTC
CASSSEAGGPPYNEQFF
>TRBJ1-4|NA|TRBV14|NA
TGTGCCAGCAGCCAAGTAGGGAAAATGAAGAAACTGTTTTTT
CASSQVGKMKKLFF
>TRBJ1-1|NA|TRBV29-1|TRBD1
TGCAGCGTTGGACAGGGTTTAGAAGCTTTCTTT
CSVGQGLEAFF
>TRBJ2-3|many|TRBV27|NA
TGTGCCAGCAGTTTATCAGGCGATACGCAGTATTTT
CASSLSGDTQYF
>TRBJ2-2|NA|TRBV4-3|NA
TGCGCCAGCAGCCGTAGCATGACCGGGGAGCTGTTTTTT
CASSRSMTGELFF
>TRBJ2-7|NA|TRBV5-1|NA
TGCGCCAGCAGCCCTTCCCAGGGAATAGAAAACGAGCAGTACTTC
CASSPSQGIENEQYF
>TRBJ2-5|NA|TRBV5-4|TRBD1
TGTGCCAGCAGCTTGACGACCGGGACAGAAGGACGTGAGACCCAGTACTTC
CASSLTTGTEGRETQYF